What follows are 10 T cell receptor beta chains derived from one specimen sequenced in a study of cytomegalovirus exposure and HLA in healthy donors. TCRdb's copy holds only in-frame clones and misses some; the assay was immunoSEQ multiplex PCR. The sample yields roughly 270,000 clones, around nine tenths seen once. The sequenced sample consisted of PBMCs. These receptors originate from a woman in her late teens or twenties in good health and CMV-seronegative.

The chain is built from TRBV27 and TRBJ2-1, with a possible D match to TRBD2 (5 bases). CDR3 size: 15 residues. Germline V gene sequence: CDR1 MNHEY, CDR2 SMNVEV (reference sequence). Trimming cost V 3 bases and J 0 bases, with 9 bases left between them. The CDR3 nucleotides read TGTGCCAGCAGTTTCTTGGACTCCTCCTACAATGAGCAGTTCTTC. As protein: CASSFLDSSYNEQFF.

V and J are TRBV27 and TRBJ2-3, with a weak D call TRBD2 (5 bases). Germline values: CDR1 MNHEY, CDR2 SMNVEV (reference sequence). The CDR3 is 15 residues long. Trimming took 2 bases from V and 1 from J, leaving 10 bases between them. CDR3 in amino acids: CASSLRPSRTDTQYF. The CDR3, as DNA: TGTGCCAGCAGTTTACGGCCTAGCCGCACAGATACGCAGTATTTT.

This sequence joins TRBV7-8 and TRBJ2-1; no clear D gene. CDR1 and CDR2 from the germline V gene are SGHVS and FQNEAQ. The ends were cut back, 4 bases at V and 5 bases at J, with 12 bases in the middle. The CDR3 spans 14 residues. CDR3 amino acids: CASSSRTTNNEQFF. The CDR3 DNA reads TGTGCCAGCAGCTCACGAACTACTAACAATGAGCAGTTCTTC.

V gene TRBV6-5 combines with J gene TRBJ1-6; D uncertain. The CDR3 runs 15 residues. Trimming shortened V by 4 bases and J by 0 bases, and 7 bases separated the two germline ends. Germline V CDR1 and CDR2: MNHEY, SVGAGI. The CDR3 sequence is CASSLGSSYNSPLHF. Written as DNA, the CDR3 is TGTGCCAGCAGTTTGGGGAGCTCCTATAATTCACCCCTCCACTTT.

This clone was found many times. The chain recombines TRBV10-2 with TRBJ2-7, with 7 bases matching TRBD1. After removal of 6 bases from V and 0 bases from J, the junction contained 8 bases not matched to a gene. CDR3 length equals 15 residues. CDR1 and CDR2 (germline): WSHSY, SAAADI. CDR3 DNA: TGCGCCAGCAGCCAACAGGGGCAGAGCTCCTACGAGCAGTACTTC. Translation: CASSQQGQSSYEQYF.

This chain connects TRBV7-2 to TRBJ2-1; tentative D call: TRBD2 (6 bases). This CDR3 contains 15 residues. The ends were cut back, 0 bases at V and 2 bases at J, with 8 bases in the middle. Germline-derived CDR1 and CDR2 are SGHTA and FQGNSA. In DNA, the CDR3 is TGTGCCAGCAGCTTAGCGGGACTGACCTACAATGAGCAGTTCTTC. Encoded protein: CASSLAGLTYNEQFF.

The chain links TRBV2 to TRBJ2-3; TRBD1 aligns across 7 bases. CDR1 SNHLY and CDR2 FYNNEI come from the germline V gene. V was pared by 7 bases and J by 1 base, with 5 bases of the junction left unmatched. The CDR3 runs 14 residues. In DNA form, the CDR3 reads TGTGCCAGCACCCCTGGACAGGGCACAGATACGCAGTATTTT. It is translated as CASTPGQGTDTQYF.

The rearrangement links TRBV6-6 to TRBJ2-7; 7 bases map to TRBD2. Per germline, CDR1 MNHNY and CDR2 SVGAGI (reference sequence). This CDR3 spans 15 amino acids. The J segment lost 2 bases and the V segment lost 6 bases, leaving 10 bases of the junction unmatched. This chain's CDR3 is CASSTSGTIPYEQYF. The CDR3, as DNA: TGTGCCAGCAGCACCTCCGGGACTATTCCCTACGAGCAGTACTTC.

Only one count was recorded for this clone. CDR3 in DNA: TGTGCCAGCAACGGACAGTATGGCTACACCTTC. Amino acids: CASNGQYGYTF. The V call is TRBV6-4, the J call TRBJ1-2, with a tentative D call TRBD1 (6 bases). V shed 7 bases and J shed 5 bases, with 8 bases lying between them. The CDR3 consists of 11 residues. The germline gives CDR1 MRHNA, CDR2 SNTAGT.

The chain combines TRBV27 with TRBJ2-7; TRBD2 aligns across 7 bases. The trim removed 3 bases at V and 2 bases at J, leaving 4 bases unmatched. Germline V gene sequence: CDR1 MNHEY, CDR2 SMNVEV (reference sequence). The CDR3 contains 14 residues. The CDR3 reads CASSFRGRAYEQYF. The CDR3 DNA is TGTGCCAGCAGTTTCCGGGGGAGGGCCTACGAGCAGTACTTC.